This T cell receptor (beta chain) was recorded in a study of T cells in Graves' hyperthyroidism and ophthalmopathy. Study-wide findings and caveats: Blood held most thyroid clonotypes expanded above 0.001 frequency. Researchers report that a 13 V-J model separated ophthalmopathy from stable hyperthyroidism.

On this clonotype: The antigen is unknown.

Between the trimmed V and J ends, which lost 4 bases and 6 bases, there was a span of 10 bases. CDR1 and CDR2 from the germline V gene are SGHTA and FQGNSA. The CDR3 has 13 residues. TCR beta CDR3 regions were amplified from RNA. When the TCR CDR3 underwent first-round RT-PCR, the HTBI primer set was used. TCRdb recomputed calls from the multiplex PCR reads with MiXCR, one row per CDR3 protein. The sample includes nearly 250,000 distinct CDR3 sequences, about a sixth of them seen just once. This TCR derives from a woman aged 18-35 years with Graves' ophthalmopathy. Material for sequencing was blood. This chain uses TRBV7-2 with TRBJ1-5, with no clear D. The CDR3 region has the DNA TGTGCCAGCAGCTGGACCGGGGTTCAGCCCCAGCATTTT. Protein product: CASSWTGVQPQHF.